This is a list of T cell receptor beta chains from one sample in a study of T cells in Graves' hyperthyroidism and ophthalmopathy. One entry per CDR3 protein results from TCRdb running MiXCR on the multiplex PCR reads. The data show roughly 500,000 distinct CDR3 sequences, approximately 23% seen once. The sample was blood. The source of these receptors is an older woman with Graves' ophthalmopathy. CDR3s include the opening cysteine and the closing phenylalanine or tryptophan. A D gene is named only where the DNA matches it firmly. Where a row states a size, it is once, few, many or the class of an expanded clone; other rows omit it.

TRBJ2-2	-	few	TRBV6-5	CASSYSAGDIGELFF	TGTGCCAGCAGTTACTCCGCAGGGGATATCGGGGAGCTGTTTTTT
TRBJ2-1	-	few	TRBV20-1	CSARSSSSYNEQFF	TGCAGTGCTAGGTCCTCGAGCTCCTACAATGAGCAGTTCTTC
TRBJ1-1	TRBD1	many	TRBV2	CASRGTGQRNTEAFF	TGTGCCAGCAGGGGGACGGGACAGCGGAACACTGAAGCTTTCTTT
TRBJ2-3	TRBD2	many	TRBV28	CASSSAGTSGSSTQYF	TGTGCCAGCAGTTCTGCCGGGACTAGCGGGAGTTCTACGCAGTATTTT
TRBJ2-2	TRBD2	few	TRBV20-1	CSARGRLAGSTGELFF	TGCAGTGCTAGAGGGAGACTAGCGGGAAGCACCGGGGAGCTGTTTTTT
TRBJ2-2	-	-	TRBV12-3/TRBV12-4	CATASGVNTGELFF	TGTGCCACAGCCTCTGGCGTCAACACCGGGGAGCTGTTTTTT
TRBJ2-2	TRBD2	few	TRBV19	CASTAGLAGAGELFF	TGTGCCAGTACAGCTGGACTAGCGGGAGCCGGGGAGCTGTTTTTT
TRBJ2-5	-	many	TRBV18	CASSPTLQETQYF	TGTGCCAGCTCACCGACACTCCAAGAGACCCAGTACTTC
TRBJ1-5	-	many	TRBV28	CASSPGIGNQPQHF	TGTGCCAGCAGTCCGGGAATTGGCAATCAGCCCCAGCATTTT
TRBJ2-1	TRBD2	few	TRBV2	CASNLAGGFYNEQFF	TGTGCCAGCAACTTAGCGGGAGGGTTTTACAATGAGCAGTTCTTC
TRBJ1-3	-	-	TRBV15	CATSRDQPSSGNTIYF	TGTGCCACCAGCAGAGATCAGCCGAGCTCTGGAAACACCATATATTTT
TRBJ2-1	-	few	TRBV11-2	CASSRQLGTAGEQFF	TGTGCCAGCAGCCGACAACTAGGTACAGCGGGTGAGCAGTTCTTC
TRBJ2-1	-	many	TRBV3-1	CASSRGYNEQFF	TGTGCCAGCAGCCGGGGCTACAATGAGCAGTTCTTC
TRBJ2-1	TRBD1	many	TRBV10-3	CAITRQGSYNEQFF	TGTGCCATCACGAGACAGGGGTCCTACAATGAGCAGTTCTTC
TRBJ2-1	-	-	TRBV13	CASSPEVGRRNEQFF	TGTGCCAGCAGCCCGGAGGTGGGGAGGAGGAATGAGCAGTTCTTC
TRBJ2-2	TRBD2	-	TRBV19	CASSPTSGTRNTGELFF	TGTGCCAGTAGTCCGACTAGCGGGACCAGGAACACCGGGGAGCTGTTTTTT
TRBJ2-3	-	-	TRBV6-4	CASSEEAGPTDTQYF	TGTGCCAGCAGTGAAGAAGCGGGCCCCACAGATACGCAGTATTTT
TRBJ2-2	-	few	TRBV2	CASSAMASAAGELFF	TGTGCCAGCAGCGCCATGGCTAGCGCCGCCGGGGAGCTGTTTTTT
TRBJ2-3	-	few	TRBV18	CASSPQILTDTQYF	TGTGCCAGCTCACCTCAGATCCTCACAGATACGCAGTATTTT
TRBJ1-2	-	-	TRBV12-3/TRBV12-4	CASTPGTGYGYTF	TGTGCCAGCACCCCCGGAACTGGTTATGGCTACACCTTC
TRBJ2-7	TRBD2	many	TRBV3-1	CASSQSAGAKEQYF	TGTGCCAGCAGCCAAAGTGCGGGAGCTAAAGAGCAGTACTTC
TRBJ1-2	-	many	TRBV7-2	CASSSGRSNYGYTF	TGTGCCAGCAGCTCAGGCAGATCTAACTATGGCTACACCTTC
TRBJ1-2	-	many	TRBV11-2	CASSLAAGYTF	TGTGCCAGCAGCTTAGCGGCTGGCTACACCTTC
TRBJ2-7	TRBD2	many	TRBV27	CASSQLAGGYEQYF	TGTGCCAGCAGTCAGCTAGCGGGCGGATACGAGCAGTACTTC
TRBJ2-3	TRBD2	-	TRBV28	CASSPTSGGLRGTDTQYF	TGTGCCAGCAGCCCAACTAGCGGAGGGCTAAGAGGCACAGATACGCAGTATTTT
TRBJ2-4	TRBD1	many	TRBV5-1	CASSLTGAKNIQYF	TGTGCCAGCAGCCTGACAGGGGCGAAAAACATTCAGTACTTC
TRBJ1-4	TRBD1	many	TRBV6-5	CASSYSHRGPVTNEKLFF	TGTGCCAGCAGTTACTCGCACAGGGGGCCTGTAACTAATGAAAAACTGTTTTTT
TRBJ1-4	-	-	TRBV15	CATSRDARNEKLFF	TGTGCCACCAGCAGAGATGCGCGTAATGAAAAACTGTTTTTT
TRBJ1-2	TRBD1	few	TRBV28	CASIDRGTYGYTF	TGTGCCAGCATCGACAGGGGGACCTATGGCTACACCTTC
TRBJ1-1	TRBD1	many	TRBV20-1	CSASIPTGVTEAFF	TGCAGTGCTAGTATCCCGACAGGGGTAACTGAAGCTTTCTTT
TRBJ2-1	TRBD2	-	TRBV7-9	CASALAGGTDEQFF	TGTGCCAGCGCCTTAGCGGGAGGAACCGACGAGCAGTTCTTC
TRBJ2-5	-	few	TRBV12-5	CASSIGGTRTQYF	TGTGCTAGTTCCATTGGGGGCACACGGACCCAGTACTTC
TRBJ1-3	-	-	TRBV7-3	CASSLSSGSGNTIYF	TGTGCCAGCAGCTTATCGTCAGGCTCTGGAAACACCATATATTTT
TRBJ2-7	-	few	TRBV7-2	CASSRVTAYEQYF	TGTGCCAGCAGCAGAGTGACAGCGTACGAGCAGTACTTC
TRBJ2-1	TRBD2	-	TRBV12-3/TRBV12-4	CASSLLSGGGNEQFF	TGTGCCAGCAGTCTCCTCTCGGGAGGGGGCAATGAGCAGTTCTTC
TRBJ1-6	-	few	TRBV3-1	CASSLGTPGQVDSPLHF	TGTGCCAGCAGCCTCGGGACACCCGGACAAGTGGATTCACCCCTCCACTTT
TRBJ2-1	-	-	TRBV5-6	CASSSAPSSYNEQFF	TGTGCCAGCAGCTCGGCCCCCTCTAGCTACAATGAGCAGTTCTTC
TRBJ2-1	-	-	TRBV7-6	CASSPALSPYNEQFF	TGTGCCAGCAGCCCGGCCTTGTCCCCCTACAATGAGCAGTTCTTC
TRBJ1-2	-	-	TRBV9	CASSPSPERHGYTF	TGTGCCAGCAGCCCTAGTCCTGAGAGACATGGCTACACCTTC
TRBJ1-2	TRBD1	many	TRBV7-2	CASSLGPPWTGTGYTF	TGTGCCAGCAGCTTAGGCCCTCCGTGGACAGGGACGGGCTACACCTTC